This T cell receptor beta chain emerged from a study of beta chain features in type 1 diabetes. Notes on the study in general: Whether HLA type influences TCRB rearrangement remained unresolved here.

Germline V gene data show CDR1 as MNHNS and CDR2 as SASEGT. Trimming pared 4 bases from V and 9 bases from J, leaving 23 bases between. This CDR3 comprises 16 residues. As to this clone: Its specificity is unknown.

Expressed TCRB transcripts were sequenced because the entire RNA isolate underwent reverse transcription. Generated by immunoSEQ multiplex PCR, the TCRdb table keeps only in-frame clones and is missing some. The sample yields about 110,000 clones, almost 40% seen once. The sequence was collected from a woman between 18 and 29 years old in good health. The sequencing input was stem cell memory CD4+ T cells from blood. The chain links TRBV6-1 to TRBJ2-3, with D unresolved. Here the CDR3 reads CASSASGTVISRTQYF. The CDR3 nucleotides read TGTGCCAGCAGTGCCTCCGGTACTGTAATAAGTCGGACGCAGTATTTT.